A single sample is the source of the 7 T cell receptor beta chains below, sequenced in a study of blood T cell repertoires in COVID-19. Generated by immunoSEQ multiplex PCR, the TCRdb table keeps only in-frame clones and is missing some. The data show roughly 90,000 clones, around 89% seen once. The sequenced sample consisted of peripheral blood. The receptors shown here come from a man in his forties or fifties with COVID-19, enrolled during active disease.

The CDR3 DNA reads TGTGCCAGCAGTAATCGGGACAGCAACTATGGCTACACCTTC. Translated: CASSNRDSNYGYTF. V is TRBV6-5 and J is TRBJ1-2; 7 nucleotides align to TRBD1. The CDR3 extends over 14 amino acids. Unmatched junction bases numbered 5, after V lost 5 bases and J lost 2 bases. Germline V gene sequence: CDR1 MNHEY, CDR2 SVGAGI.

V and J are TRBV4-3 and TRBJ2-2, with D perhaps TRBD2 (6 bases). The CDR3 is 16 amino acids. Germline assignment: CDR1 LGHNA and CDR2 YSLEER. The ends were cut back, 1 base at V and 2 bases at J, with 11 bases in the middle. CDR3 sequence: CASSQGASVNTGELFF. The CDR3 DNA reads as TGCGCCAGCAGCCAAGGGGCTAGCGTCAACACCGGGGAGCTGTTTTTT.

The chain carries TRBV2 and TRBJ1-6; TRBD1 might be the D (6 bases). V lost 7 bases, J lost 9 bases, and 19 bases lay in between. The CDR3 is 15 amino acids. Per the germline V gene, CDR1 is SNHLY and CDR2 is FYNNEI. CDR3 DNA: TGTGCCAGCAAATCCGGTACAGGGACCGGTTCACCCCTCCACTTT. Its translation is CASKSGTGTGSPLHF.

This clone was seen a handful of times. The genes are TRBV7-3 and TRBJ1-2, with D perhaps matching TRBD1 (5 bases). Looked up from germline, CDR1 is SGHTA and CDR2 is FQGTGA. The CDR3 has 16 amino acids. Deletions cut 5 bases from V and 8 bases from J, with 24 bases between. CDR3 in DNA: TGTGCCAGCAGCCCCGCCCCGCCGGAGAAGGGGAAGGGCTACACCTTC. Protein: CASSPAPPEKGKGYTF.

As to this clone: Germline and junction disagree at one end, which may indicate a read error. V gene TRBV7-7 combines with J gene TRBJ2-1; D not certain. This CDR3 comprises 15 residues. CDR1 SSHAT and CDR2 FNYEAQ come from the germline V gene (reference sequence). The CDR3 loop is CASSPDYTSYNEQFF. CDR3 DNA: TGTGCTAGCAGCCCCGATTACACCTCCTACAATGAGCAGTTCTTC. The full variable domain, its missing parts supplied by reference TRBV7-7 and TRBJ2-1, is GAGVSQSPRYKVTKRGQDVTLRCDPISSHATLYWYQQALGQGPEFLTYFNYEAQPDKSGLPSDRFSAERPEGSISTLTIQRTEQRDSAMYRCASSPDYTSYNEQFFGPGTRLTVL.

V gene TRBV7-9 combines with J gene TRBJ1-4; 8 bases are a match to TRBD1. V shed 10 bases, J shed 8 bases, and the junction held 18 bases outside the gene matches. Germline CDR1 and CDR2: SEHNR and FQNEAQ (reference sequence). The CDR3 totals 16 residues. Written as DNA, the CDR3 is TGTGCCACCACCACCTTTCAGGACAGGGTTGGGGAAAAACTGTTTTTT. Its protein is CATTTFQDRVGEKLFF.

The chain employs TRBV18 and TRBJ2-7, with a tentative D call TRBD2 (6 bases). Germline-derived CDR1 and CDR2 are KGHSH and LQKENI. The CDR3 runs 14 residues. Deletions cut 6 bases from V and 6 bases from J, with 18 bases between. CDR3 nucleotide sequence: TGTGCCAGCTCCCCCGTGGGAGGTCCCAGCGAGCAGTACTTC. It codes for CASSPVGGPSEQYF.